The 23 T cell receptor beta chains in this list originate from one sample, sequenced in a study of molecular identifiers for immune sequencing clone quantification. TCRdb re-called the PCR reads with MiXCR, one entry per CDR3 protein. Of a few hundred thousand distinct CDR3 sequences in the sample, roughly 23% were seen once. The specimen was naive CD8+ T cells from blood, with Jurkat cell RNA spiked in. Subset: FACS-sorted CD8+CD4-CCR7+CD45RA+ naive T cells. The receptors originated from a human donor in good health. Some libraries in this study had Jurkat cell RNA spiked in.

Worth noting for this clonotype: This clone may be a read error of a much larger clone one base away. This CDR3 is missing its conserved last phenylalanine or tryptophan, likely due to a read error. V and J are TRBV30 and TRBJ1-5, with D maybe TRBD1 (6 bases). This CDR3 spans 14 amino acids. CDR1 and CDR2 from the germline V gene are GTSNPN and SVGIG (reference sequence). Trimming took 2 bases from V and 4 from J, leaving 12 bases between them. CDR3 bases: TGTGCCTGGAGTCCGGACAGTGGTAATCAGCCCCAGCATTCT. This gives the protein CAWSPDSGNQPQHS.

The chain combines TRBV7-9 with TRBJ2-1; D remains unclear. Germline V gene lookup returns CDR1 SEHNR and CDR2 FQNEAQ (reference sequence). CDR3 size: 12 residues. Trimming stripped 10 bases from V and 5 bases from J, with 12 bases between. The CDR3 sequence is CATSRSDNEQFF. CDR3 coding DNA: TGTGCCACCTCGAGGTCCGACAATGAGCAGTTCTTC.

This clonotype was counted a few times. The chain has TRBV19 and TRBJ2-7; TRBD1 matches 9 bases. This CDR3 contains 15 residues. V lost 6 bases, J lost 2 bases, and 8 bases stayed unmatched. From germline, CDR1 is LNHDA and CDR2 SQIVND (reference sequence). The CDR3 reads CASSSGTGLAYEQYF. DNA of the CDR3: TGTGCCAGTAGCTCCGGGACAGGGTTAGCCTACGAGCAGTACTTC.

The sample holds many counts of this clonotype. This chain links TRBV7-9 with TRBJ2-7; D assignment may be TRBD1 or TRBD2 (5 bases each). V was pared by 5 bases and J by 11 bases, with 22 bases between. Germline CDR1 SEHNR, CDR2 FQNEAQ (reference sequence). CDR3 length equals 14 residues. The CDR3 DNA reads TGTGCCAGCAGCCCCTGGCAGGGAGCGATGACTAAGTACTTC. Translation: CASSPWQGAMTKYF.

In this sample, this clonotype turned up once. This may stem from a read error, because a much larger clone lies one nucleotide away. The chain employs TRBV12-3 or TRBV12-4 and TRBJ1-4, with D unresolved. The CDR3 covers 14 residues. The CDR3 coding sequence is TGTGCCAGCGGTTTAGAAGGGTTTGGCGAAAAACTGTTTTTT. Amino acids: CASGLEGFGEKLFF.

On this clonotype itself: This may stem from a read error, because a much larger clone lies one nucleotide away. The chain couples TRBV7-2 to TRBJ1-1; D call uncertain. The germline V gene has CDR1 SGHTA and CDR2 FQGNSA. This CDR3 has 12 residues. The CDR3 loop is CASSSLNTGAFF. CDR3 in DNA: TGTGCCAGCAGCTCCTTGAACACTGGAGCTTTCTTT.

In this sample, this clonotype turned up many times. The rearrangement joins TRBV6-5 to TRBJ1-1; the D is unclear. Germline CDR1 and CDR2: MNHEY and SVGAGI. This CDR3 contains 17 residues. The germline V and J ends were trimmed by 5 bases and 0 bases, with 19 bases remaining between them. DNA of the CDR3: TGTGCCAGCAGTCAGAGCTTGAGGTCCCTTATGAACACTGAAGCTTTCTTT. Protein: CASSQSLRSLMNTEAFF.

As to this clonotype: It may be a read error: a sequence one base away is much more abundant. The chain couples TRBV7-9 to TRBJ2-7; D remains ambiguous. The CDR3 covers 14 residues. The germline gives CDR1 SEHNR, CDR2 FQNEAQ (reference sequence). The CDR3 DNA reads TGTGTCAGCAGCTCCCGCAAGGGTGGGTACGAGCAGTACTTC. Its protein product is CVSSSRKGGYEQYF.

This clonotype was picked up many times. The gene calls are TRBV5-6 and TRBJ2-7; D is undetermined. V was cut by 0 bases and J by 3 bases, with 7 bases left in between. In germline, CDR1 is SGHDT, CDR2 YYEEEE. This CDR3 region has 13 residues. CDR3 bases: TGTGCCAGCAGCTTGGATGTTAACTACGAGCAGTACTTC. Translated, it gives CASSLDVNYEQYF.

This clonotype was found a few times. The chain is built from TRBV25-1 and TRBJ2-7, with a tentative D call TRBD2 (6 bases). V was pared by 2 bases and J by 5 bases, with 13 bases between. CDR1 MGHDK and CDR2 SYGVNS come from the germline V gene. The CDR3 length is 14 residues. In DNA form, the CDR3 reads TGTGCCAGCAGTGAACCCTTCTCGGGGGACGAGCAGTACTTC. It yields the protein CASSEPFSGDEQYF.

Notes on this clonotype: At one boundary the junction diverges from the germline segment, which might be a read error. The CDR3 nucleotides are TGCGCCTGCAGCCAAGATCCCCCAGCAAACAGTGGAAACACCATATATTTT. Protein: CACSQDPPANSGNTIYF. The chain couples TRBV4-3 to TRBJ1-3; no clear D. The CDR3 has 17 residues. Germline V gene data show CDR1 as LGHNA and CDR2 as YSLEER.

To note about this clonotype: A read error may be the cause here, since a much bigger clone is one base away. The V and J genes are TRBV7-3 and TRBJ2-3, with a tentative D call TRBD2 (5 bases). This CDR3 is 15 amino acids long. CDR1 and CDR2 (germline): SGHTA, FQGTGA. In DNA form, the CDR3 reads TGTGCCGGCAGCTTATATCATCGGGATCCAGATACGCAGTATTTT. Amino acids: CAGSLYHRDPDTQYF.

This clonotype has a handful of counts. The V gene is TRBV27, the J gene TRBJ2-7; D is perhaps TRBD1 or TRBD2 (5 bases each). Germline V gene data show CDR1 as MNHEY and CDR2 as SMNVEV (reference sequence). Trimming pared 4 bases from V and 5 bases from J, leaving 15 bases between. The CDR3 contains 14 residues. For the CDR3, the DNA is TGTGCCAGCAGTTGGGGGTCCGGACACAACGAGCAGTACTTC. Translated, it gives CASSWGSGHNEQYF.

The chain has TRBV27 and TRBJ2-5, with 14 bases that match TRBD2. V was pared by 5 bases and J by 6 bases, with 11 bases of the junction left unmatched. In germline, CDR1 is MNHEY, CDR2 SMNVEV (reference sequence). CDR3 length: 17 amino acids. The CDR3 nucleotides read TGTGCCAGCAGTCCACTGACTAGCGGGGGGGCGGTGAAGACCCAGTACTTC. Residues: CASSPLTSGGAVKTQYF.

For this clonotype: Sequence at one end of the junction differs from germline and may be a read error. V and J are TRBV19 and TRBJ2-7; D remains unclear. Germline V CDR1 and CDR2: LNHDA, SQIVND (reference sequence). This CDR3 comprises 14 residues. The CDR3 protein is CAGSIVGTDYEQYF. In DNA, the CDR3 is TGTGCCGGTAGTATCGTGGGCACCGACTACGAGCAGTACTTC.

This clonotype came up a few times. The chain combines TRBV7-7 with TRBJ2-3; D perhaps matches TRBD1 (6 bases). The V gene lost 2 bases and the J gene lost 0 bases, with 15 bases spanning the gap. Germline CDR1 and CDR2: SSHAT and FNYEAQ (reference sequence). The CDR3 has 17 residues. CDR3 in amino acids: CASSLTPDRSSTDTQYF. DNA for the CDR3: TGTGCCAGCAGCTTAACCCCGGACAGATCGAGCACAGATACGCAGTATTTT.

This clonotype was found many times. The V call is TRBV28, the J call TRBJ1-1; 7 bases are a match to TRBD1. The CDR3 extends over 13 amino acids. Germline values: CDR1 MDHEN, CDR2 SYDVKM. V trimming: 3 bases; J trimming: 7 bases; junction bases outside the gene matches: 5. CDR3 sequence (DNA): TGTGCCAGCAGTTTTAGACAGGGAGGTGAAGCTTTCTTT. Translation: CASSFRQGGEAFF.

This clonotype was counted at least ten times. The chain has TRBV27 and TRBJ2-3; D not certain. V was clipped by 6 bases and J by 1 base, with 14 bases between them. Per the germline V gene, CDR1 is MNHEY and CDR2 is SMNVEV (reference sequence). The CDR3 extends over 15 amino acids. This CDR3 is CASRENSLGTDTQYF. The CDR3 coding sequence is TGTGCCAGCAGGGAAAATTCTTTAGGCACAGATACGCAGTATTTT.

This clonotype appeared many times. CDR3: CASSQVPGNYDSSPTEAFF. The DNA of the CDR3 is TGCGCCAGCAGCCAAGTCCCAGGGAACTACGATTCGAGTCCCACTGAAGCTTTCTTT. The chain employs TRBV4-1 and TRBJ1-1; possible D gene TRBD1, 5 bases. The CDR3 consists of 19 residues. CDR1 and CDR2 from the germline V gene are MGHRA and YSYEKL. The V end lost 1 base, the J end lost 4 bases, and 25 bases lay between the germline ends.

V and J are TRBV20-1 and TRBJ1-5; 7 nucleotides agree with TRBD1. The CDR3 runs 13 residues. V dropped 3 bases and J dropped 5; count of bases not matched to a gene: 4. Germline V lookup: CDR1 DFQATT, CDR2 SNEGSKA (reference sequence). Written as DNA, the CDR3 is TGCAGTGCTAGGACAGGGTCGGATCAGCCCCAGCATTTT. Amino acid sequence: CSARTGSDQPQHF.

This clonotype was seen repeatedly, ten times or more. V usage is TRBV6-2 or TRBV6-3 and J usage is TRBJ2-3; no firm D call. Germline CDR1 MNHEY, CDR2 SVGEGT. Trimming shortened V by 4 bases and J by 4 bases, and 18 bases separated the two germline ends. The length of the CDR3 is 16 residues. The chain's CDR3 is CASSSPDRLSPDTQYF. The CDR3 region has the DNA TGTGCCAGCAGTTCACCGGATAGACTCTCCCCAGATACGCAGTATTTT.

This clonotype was detected many times. This sequence joins TRBV13 and TRBJ2-3, with TRBD1 matching 7 bases. The junction had 7 bases not matched to a gene; V was cut back by 3 bases and J by 4 bases. Germline V lookup: CDR1 PRHDT, CDR2 FYEKMQ (reference sequence). The length of the CDR3 is 15 residues. The CDR3 DNA is TGTGCCAGCAGCTTGGGCAGGGGGAGTTCAGATACGCAGTATTTT. Its translation is CASSLGRGSSDTQYF.

Remarks on this clonotype: A much larger clone lies one base from this, so it may be a read error. The CDR3 does not close with the conserved phenylalanine or tryptophan, likely indicating a read error. The rearrangement links TRBV9 to TRBJ1-1; 7 bases line up with TRBD1. The CDR3 contains 14 residues. V shed 4 bases, J shed 4 bases, and the junction held 7 bases outside the gene matches. Looked up from germline, CDR1 is SGDLS and CDR2 is YYNGEE. The CDR3 spells CASSLGTAATEAFL. CDR3 nucleotides: TGTGCCAGCAGCTTGGGGACAGCGGCCACTGAAGCTTTCCTT.